This TCR beta chain comes out of a study of T cells in Graves' hyperthyroidism and ophthalmopathy. General study results and limits: Researchers report that a 13 V-J model separated ophthalmopathy from stable hyperthyroidism. The model predicted ophthalmopathy a median around 6 months before onset.

TCR beta CDR3 region amplification was performed from RNA transcripts. HTBI primers were the set used in a first-round RT-PCR of the TCR CDR3. MiXCR was run by TCRdb on the multiplex PCR reads, yielding one entry per CDR3 protein. The table records about 480,000 distinct CDR3 sequences, approximately 25% of them present only once. As for this clonotype: Its antigen is not identified.

CDR3 length equals 14 residues. Trimming took off 6 bases at V and 2 bases at J, with 14 bases between the two ends. Germline V gene data show CDR1 as MNHEY and CDR2 as SVGEGT. Disease lasting under 3 months, a NOSPECS grade of at least 4, and a Clinical Activity Score of at least 3 were features of the ophthalmopathy patients. PBMCs were obtained from 10 ml fresh peripheral blood. The receptor's source is a woman aged 25 to 39 with Graves' ophthalmopathy. The chain is built from TRBV6-2 or TRBV6-3 and TRBJ2-7, with D perhaps TRBD1 or TRBD2 (5 bases each). The sample consisted of blood. CDR3 residues: CASRRSPGPYEQYF. CDR3 DNA sequence: TGTGCCAGCAGGCGTTCTCCGGGACCCTACGAGCAGTACTTC.